The next 21 T cell receptor beta chains were all read from a single sample in a study of Ad26.COV2.S vaccination and SARS-CoV-2 variants. Generated by immunoSEQ multiplex PCR, the TCRdb table keeps only in-frame clones and is missing some. The table includes 200,000 to 250,000 clones, 88% detected once. Treatment in this sample: roughly 20 received Ad26.COV2.S at low or high dose, single or two shots; about 5 received placebo; per-sample allocation not given. Collection of the samples took place on day 63 after the first injection of vaccine or placebo. The specimen was peripheral blood, collected in a trial of Ad26.COV2.S vaccine versus placebo. The origin of the receptors is a person aged 18-60 years who received the Ad26.COV2.S COVID-19 vaccine or a placebo.

The gene calls are TRBV5-8 and TRBJ2-3; 9 bases match TRBD2. The V and J ends lost 4 bases and 3 bases, in that order; junction bases with no gene match: 9. Looked up from germline, CDR1 is SGHTS and CDR2 is YDEGEE. This CDR3 is built from 16 residues. In nucleotides, the CDR3 is TGTGCCAGCAGCCGACTAGCGGTTACACGGACAGATACGCAGTATTTT. As protein: CASSRLAVTRTDTQYF.

V and J are TRBV19 and TRBJ2-5; 9 nucleotides line up with TRBD1. There are 17 residues in the CDR3. Germline CDR1 reads LNHDA; CDR2 reads SQIVND (reference sequence). V was clipped by 0 bases and J by 2 bases; unmatched bases: 7. The CDR3 region is CASSIEADRGVQETQYF. DNA of the CDR3: TGTGCCAGTAGTATAGAAGCAGACAGGGGGGTACAAGAGACCCAGTACTTC.

The chain links TRBV29-1 to TRBJ1-1; D unresolved. Trimming stripped 7 bases from V and 0 bases from J, with 6 bases between. The CDR3 consists of 11 residues. The germline V gene has CDR1 SQVTM and CDR2 ANQGSEA. The CDR3 sequence: CSGVMNTEAFF. Here the CDR3 DNA reads TGCAGCGGAGTTATGAACACTGAAGCTTTCTTT. The whole variable domain, filled in from reference TRBV29-1 and TRBJ1-1, reads SAVISQKPSRDICQRGTSLTIQCQVDSQVTMMFWYRQQPGQSLTLIATANQGSEATYESGFVIDKFPISRPNLTFSTLTVSNMSPEDSSIYLCSGVMNTEAFFGQGTRLTVV.

This clone turned up a few times. The J gene is TRBJ1-1, the V gene TRBV28, with D possibly matching TRBD1 (6 bases). Germline CDR1 MDHEN, CDR2 SYDVKM. V lost 5 bases and J lost 1, with 14 bases in between. CDR3 length: 15 amino acids. CDR3 sequence (DNA): TGTGCCAGCAGTCCCTCTGGGGGCTGGAACACTGAAGCTTTCTTT. Translating gives CASSPSGGWNTEAFF.

The genes are TRBV9 and TRBJ2-3; D not certain. V lost 4 bases and J lost 2, with 5 bases in between. The length of the CDR3 is 12 residues. In germline, CDR1 is SGDLS, CDR2 YYNGEE. The DNA of the CDR3 is TGTGCCAGCAGCCCACCCACAGATACGCAGTATTTT. Its protein is CASSPPTDTQYF.

The V and J genes are TRBV28 and TRBJ1-2, with no clear D. The germline V and J ends were trimmed by 5 bases and 4 bases, with 11 bases remaining between them. The germline gives CDR1 MDHEN, CDR2 SYDVKM. The CDR3 runs 13 residues. DNA of the CDR3: TGTGCCAGCAGTCGGTCTCGATCCTATGGCTACACCTTC. Protein: CASSRSRSYGYTF.

The table lists this clone with a few counts. The chain employs TRBV4-1 and TRBJ2-1; D may be TRBD1 (5 bases). The CDR3 runs 15 residues. Germline V gene data show CDR1 as MGHRA and CDR2 as YSYEKL. Trimming pared 1 base from V and 5 bases from J, leaving 12 bases between. The CDR3 nucleotides read TGCGCCAGCAGCCAAGGGGGCCTTCAGAACAATGAGCAGTTCTTC. It codes for CASSQGGLQNNEQFF.

This clone was seen a single time. The rearrangement uses TRBV12-3 or TRBV12-4 and TRBJ1-1, with D tentatively TRBD1 (5 bases). The CDR3 sequence is 13 residues long. The V end was cut by 3 bases, the J end by 1 base, with 6 bases between. This CDR3 is CASSFGQNTEAFF. The CDR3 bases are TGTGCCAGCAGTTTTGGACAGAACACTGAAGCTTTCTTT.

V is TRBV13 and J is TRBJ2-1, with D tentatively TRBD2 (6 bases). The CDR3 loop spans 16 amino acids. CDR1 and CDR2 (germline): PRHDT, FYEKMQ (reference sequence). V lost 1 base and J 4 bases, leaving 14 bases between the germline ends. CDR3 residues: CASSLEAAGTYNEQFF. The CDR3 nucleotides are TGTGCCAGCAGCTTAGAGGCCGCGGGGACTTACAATGAGCAGTTCTTC.

This chain connects TRBV6-5 to TRBJ1-6, with TRBD1 identical over 11 bases. V shed 4 bases, J shed 14 bases, and the junction held 7 bases outside the gene matches. Germline lookup yields CDR1 MNHEY and CDR2 SVGAGI. The CDR3 contains 14 residues. CDR3 DNA sequence: TGTGCCAGCAGTTCGGGACAGGGGGTCTCTTCCCTCCACTTT. This encodes CASSSGQGVSSLHF.

This clone was picked up one time. The CDR3 is CASSLDPGLAYYEQYF. In DNA, the CDR3 is TGTGCCAGCAGTCTGGACCCGGGACTCGCCTACTACGAGCAGTACTTC. The V call is TRBV27, the J call TRBJ2-7, with D tentatively TRBD2 (6 bases). V lost 5 bases to trimming and J lost 3 bases, with 20 bases between them. This CDR3 has 16 amino acids. Germline lookup yields CDR1 MNHEY and CDR2 SMNVEV (reference sequence).

There are a few counts of this clone. This chain connects TRBV6-1 to TRBJ2-3; possible D gene TRBD2, 7 bases. The CDR3 is made up of 15 amino acids. Trimming pared 0 bases from V and 3 bases from J, leaving 10 bases between. Per the germline V gene, CDR1 is MNHNS and CDR2 is SASEGT. The CDR3 here is CASSEAGGGTDTQYF. DNA of the CDR3: TGTGCCAGCAGTGAAGCGGGAGGGGGAACAGATACGCAGTATTTT.

With respect to this clone: Other DNA sequences from this sample encode an identical CDR3 as well. This rearrangement joins TRBV9 to TRBJ2-3, with D uncertain. Germline lookup yields CDR1 SGDLS and CDR2 YYNGEE. The V gene lost 0 bases and the J gene lost 1 base, with 6 bases spanning the gap. This CDR3 is 14 amino acids long. The DNA for the CDR3 is TGTGCCAGCAGCGTAGATGGTGGCACAGATACGCAGTATTTT. Residues: CASSVDGGTDTQYF.

This chain connects TRBV25-1 to TRBJ2-3; D gene uncertain. Looked up from germline, CDR1 is MGHDK and CDR2 is SYGVNS. The V gene lost 3 bases and the J gene lost 4 bases, with 11 bases spanning the gap. The CDR3 is 14 amino acids. CDR3 nucleotides: TGTGCCAGCAGTGATCCCCGTCAATCAGATACGCAGTATTTT. This codes for CASSDPRQSDTQYF.

This clone has a single count. The rearrangement uses TRBV6-2 or TRBV6-3 and TRBJ1-6; 10 bases are shared with TRBD1. Germline V gene sequence: CDR1 MNHEY, CDR2 SVGEGT. CDR3 length: 15 amino acids. V was clipped by 0 bases and J by 10 bases; unmatched bases: 3. The CDR3 reads CASSYSDRGTSPLHF. The CDR3 DNA is TGTGCCAGCAGTTACTCGGACAGGGGGACATCACCCCTCCACTTT.

To note about this clone: One end of the junction does not line up with germline, which may come from a read error. V and J are TRBV11-2 and TRBJ2-1, with 11 bases identical to TRBD1. This CDR3 is built from 16 residues. Per the germline V gene, CDR1 is SGHAT and CDR2 is FQNNGV. The CDR3 is CASSLDRGRLSNGQFF. DNA for the CDR3: TGTGCCAGCAGCCTGGACAGGGGGCGCTTATCAAATGGGCAGTTCTTC.

This clone was picked up one time. The chain carries TRBV7-3 and TRBJ2-3, with TRBD2 matching 7 bases. This CDR3 has 14 amino acids. Germline CDR1 SGHTA, CDR2 FQGTGA. The V gene end was trimmed by 3 bases and the J gene end by 6 bases; junction bases not matched to a gene: 6. CDR3 DNA: TGTGCCAGCAGCTTTGGGGAGGGCCGTGATACGCAGTATTTT. Protein product: CASSFGEGRDTQYF.

The chain combines TRBV15 with TRBJ2-1, with 11 bases matching TRBD2. The CDR3 consists of 15 residues. J gave up 4 bases and V 8 bases, and 7 bases lay outside the gene matches. CDR1 is LNHNV and CDR2 is YYDKDF in the germline V gene (reference sequence). DNA of the CDR3: TGTGCCACCTTCCCCGGGACTAGCGGTTACAATGAGCAGTTCTTC. This gives the protein CATFPGTSGYNEQFF.

V and J are TRBV11-1 and TRBJ2-7, with D perhaps TRBD1 (5 bases). Germline V gene data show CDR1 as SGHAT and CDR2 as FQDESV (reference sequence). The CDR3 runs to 13 residues. Deletions cut 3 bases from V and 3 bases from J, with 9 bases between. CDR3 in DNA: TGTGCCAGCAGCTTGGGGCCCGTCTACGAGCAGTACTTC. Protein sequence: CASSLGPVYEQYF.

This clone has just one count. The V call is TRBV7-6, the J call TRBJ2-2; D gene ambiguous. The CDR3 spans 15 residues. Trimming removed 5 bases at V and 5 bases at J, with 15 bases between. Germline lookup yields CDR1 SGHVS and CDR2 FNYEAQ. The CDR3 sequence is CASSGRWSRTGELFF. CDR3 nucleotides: TGTGCCAGCAGCGGACGGTGGTCGCGGACCGGGGAGCTGTTTTTT.

This chain links TRBV21-1 with TRBJ2-1; the table's D gene call, TRBD2, was not cross checked with the DNA. TRBV21-1 is reported as a pseudogene. The CDR3 has 19 amino acids. The CDR3 region has the DNA TGTGCCAGCCCCCCGAAGGTTGAGACTAGCGGGAGGGCCCTCTATGAGCAGTTCTTC. This encodes CASPPKVETSGRALYEQFF.